This T cell receptor (beta chain) was identified in a study of T cell responses to AZD1222 COVID-19 vaccine. Study-wide results and limits: The study found vaccine-associated CD4 TCRs spanning spike, dominant at 160-218 and 743-854. The number of AZD1222 recipients seropositive at baseline was only 6 or 7. Scientists sampled the repertoires only once the peak T cell response had passed. Donors were chiefly white British, with a greater number of females, and clonal diversity was perhaps underestimated.

Germline V gene lookup returns CDR1 LGHDT and CDR2 YNNKEL (reference sequence). V dropped 4 bases and J dropped 5 bases, with 12 bases sitting between them. CDR3 length: 15 amino acids. Of note for this clone: What it binds is unknown.

Profiling relied on immunoSEQ multiplex PCR, and the TCRdb table lists in-frame clones only, not all of them. This table holds some 110,000 clones, 90% found once. This receptor was identified in an adult who received the AZD1222 COVID-19 vaccine. The V gene is TRBV3-1 (or the pseudogene TRBV3-2), the J gene TRBJ1-6; D unresolved. The starting material was peripheral blood, obtained 28 days after the second AZD1222 dose. In DNA, the CDR3 is TGTGCCAGCAGCCCGCCCGGGAAGAATAATTCACCCCTCCACTTT. Translation gives CASSPPGKNNSPLHF.